These 27 T cell receptor beta chains were all obtained from the same sample, sequenced in a study of shared clonotypes between healthy human individuals. Method: immunoSEQ multiplex PCR; TCRdb's copy keeps in-frame clones and lacks some. The data show about 2,200,000 clones, with 90% to 95% seen just once and under 2% held by the top ten. Cells designated naive CD8 were CD45RO-negative and were positively selected for CCR7, with terminally differentiated effector memory CD45RA+ cells excluded. The sample consisted of naive CD8+ T cells from PBMCs. The receptors shown here come from a young man in good health. Some clones in this sample may be carry-over from other donors' samples.

The chain links TRBV9 to TRBJ2-1, with 9 bases aligning to TRBD2. After removal of 0 bases from V and 8 bases from J, the junction contained 6 bases not matched to a gene. Per the germline V gene, CDR1 is SGDLS and CDR2 is YYNGEE. This CDR3 contains 15 residues. The CDR3 loop is CASSVVSSGTHEQFF. In DNA, the CDR3 is TGTGCCAGCAGCGTAGTGTCTAGCGGGACCCATGAGCAGTTCTTC.

The V and J genes are TRBV6-1 and TRBJ2-7; D is undetermined. V dropped 4 bases and J dropped 0 bases, with 16 bases sitting between them. The germline CDR1 and CDR2 sequences are MNHNS and SASEGT. CDR3 size: 16 residues. CDR3 bases: TGTGCCAGCAGTGCCAAAGGTCCCACCCGCTCCTACGAGCAGTACTTC. Its translation is CASSAKGPTRSYEQYF.

V and J are TRBV7-7 and TRBJ1-3; D is unclear. CDR3 length equals 15 residues. Germline CDR1 and CDR2: SSHAT and FNYEAQ (reference sequence). V dropped 2 bases and J dropped 1 base, with 9 bases sitting between them. This CDR3 reads CASSLNLGSGNTIYF. The CDR3 nucleotides are TGTGCCAGCAGCTTAAATCTGGGGTCTGGAAACACCATATATTTT.

This chain connects TRBV11-2 to TRBJ2-7; no clear D gene. The CDR3 sequence is 13 residues long. The V gene's germline CDR1 is SGHAT and CDR2 FQNNGV. Trimming took 0 bases from V and 4 from J, leaving 7 bases between them. The CDR3 region has the DNA TGTGCCAGCAGCTTAGAGAGGAGATACGAGCAGTACTTC. It is translated as CASSLERRYEQYF.

This clone appeared once. The V call is TRBV4-1, the J call TRBJ2-5; 14 bases are shared with TRBD2. The DNA end is more similar to TRBJ2-7, so the J call may be wrong. This CDR3 has 18 residues. In germline, CDR1 is MGHRA, CDR2 YSYEKL. The CDR3 sequence is CASSRDGTSGRLDYEQYF. The CDR3 DNA reads TGCGCCAGCAGCCGTGACGGGACTAGCGGGAGACTAGACTACGAGCAGTACTTC.

The V and J genes are TRBV5-5 and TRBJ2-3; 12 bases are a match to TRBD2. With V trimmed by 4 bases and J by 4 bases, 16 bases remained unmatched. CDR3 length equals 19 residues. In germline, CDR1 is SGHKS, CDR2 YYEKEE (reference sequence). CDR3 in DNA: TGTGCCAGCAGCGCCCAGGTGGCTAGCGGGAGGGCGGTTCCAGATACGCAGTATTTT. It encodes CASSAQVASGRAVPDTQYF.

V usage is TRBV19 and J usage is TRBJ2-3; 7 bases are a match to TRBD2. Germline trimming cut 5 bases from V and 1 base from J; bases unmatched to any gene: 6. CDR1 is LNHDA and CDR2 is SQIVND in the germline V gene (reference sequence). The CDR3 loop spans 15 amino acids. This CDR3 reads CASSRREAGTDTQYF. In DNA form, the CDR3 reads TGTGCCAGTAGTCGCCGGGAGGCGGGCACAGATACGCAGTATTTT.

V is TRBV10-3 and J is TRBJ2-7, with D tentatively TRBD1 or TRBD2 (5 bases each). Germline loops: CDR1 ENHRY, CDR2 SYGVKD. V shed 11 bases and J shed 3 bases, with 20 bases lying between them. This CDR3 comprises 14 residues. Here the CDR3 reads CAATNRDGSYEQYF. The CDR3 nucleotides are TGTGCCGCCACAAACCGGGACGGCAGCTACGAGCAGTACTTC.

This chain connects TRBV4-2 to TRBJ2-1; 14 bases are a match to TRBD2. The CDR3 has 17 residues. CDR1 LGHNA and CDR2 YNFKEQ come from the germline V gene. The ends lost 4 bases at V and 4 bases at J; junction bases unmatched: 6. CDR3 residues: CASSPGGLAGGYNEQFF. The CDR3 DNA sequence: TGTGCCAGCAGCCCCGGCGGACTAGCGGGAGGTTACAATGAGCAGTTCTTC.

This sequence joins TRBV5-1 and TRBJ1-2; no clear D gene. Germline loops: CDR1 SGHRS, CDR2 YFSETQ. V lost 0 bases to trimming and J lost 0 bases, with 12 bases between them. The CDR3 length is 16 residues. CDR3 residues: CASSLGVDLANYGYTF. DNA for the CDR3: TGCGCCAGCAGCTTGGGAGTAGACTTAGCTAACTATGGCTACACCTTC.

This chain uses TRBV27 with TRBJ2-7, with D possibly being TRBD1 or TRBD2 (5 bases each). Trimming cost V 10 bases and J 7 bases, with 17 bases left between them. The CDR3 covers 12 residues. Germline assignment: CDR1 MNHEY and CDR2 SMNVEV (reference sequence). The CDR3 DNA sequence: TGTGCCACCTGGGACGCCAACGGGGAGCAGTACTTC. Amino acids: CATWDANGEQYF.

The chain recombines TRBV28 with TRBJ1-1; D is unresolved. V lost 3 bases, J lost 0 bases, and 17 bases lay in between. The CDR3 covers 17 residues. Germline V gene data show CDR1 as MDHEN and CDR2 as SYDVKM. CDR3 bases: TGTGCCAGCAGTTTTTTTAGGGAGGGCCCGCTGAACACTGAAGCTTTCTTT. This translates into CASSFFREGPLNTEAFF.

The chain carries TRBV10-3 and TRBJ2-1, with D possibly called TRBD1 or TRBD2 (6 bases each). The CDR3 runs to 16 residues. Looked up from germline, CDR1 is ENHRY and CDR2 is SYGVKD. The ends were cut back, 2 bases at V and 6 bases at J, with 17 bases in the middle. The CDR3 loop is CAISEEGEAIVNEQFF. The CDR3 DNA reads TGTGCCATCAGTGAGGAGGGGGAGGCCATCGTCAATGAGCAGTTCTTC.

The CDR3 bases are TGTGCCACCAGCAGAGATCGCGGGGATGAAAAACTGTTTTTT. It codes for CATSRDRGDEKLFF. This chain connects TRBV15 to TRBJ1-4; the D is unclear. Germline assignment: CDR1 LNHNV and CDR2 YYDKDF (reference sequence). With 0 bases removed from V and 6 bases from J, the gap between germline ends came to 8 bases. CDR3 length equals 14 residues.

The chain combines TRBV10-1 with TRBJ2-5; D not resolved. CDR3 length: 13 residues. CDR1 and CDR2 (germline): WNHNN, SYGVQD (reference sequence). V was pared by 2 bases and J by 1 base, with 5 bases between. Written as DNA, the CDR3 is TGCGCCAGCAGTGAGAGGATCCAAGAGACCCAGTACTTC. Translated, it gives CASSERIQETQYF.

The chain joins TRBV4-2 to TRBJ2-2, with a tentative D call TRBD1 (5 bases). Germline-derived CDR1 and CDR2 are LGHNA and YNFKEQ. V was shortened by 3 bases and J by 0 bases, with 11 bases between the two germline ends. The CDR3 is made up of 16 amino acids. The CDR3 coding sequence is TGTGCCAGCAGCCAGGGTGTCAGGGCGAACACCGGGGAGCTGTTTTTT. Translation gives CASSQGVRANTGELFF.

This chain links TRBV7-8 with TRBJ2-1; D tentatively reads TRBD1 or TRBD2 (5 bases each). Germline CDR1 is SGHVS and CDR2 is FQNEAQ. Between the trimmed V and J ends, which lost 7 bases and 10 bases, there was a span of 17 bases. The CDR3 extends over 13 amino acids. The CDR3 loop reads CASTLAGSGEQFF. In nucleotides, the CDR3 is TGTGCCAGCACCCTAGCCGGGTCAGGGGAGCAGTTCTTC.

The V gene is TRBV11-2, the J gene TRBJ2-3; no clear D. V was cut by 4 bases and J by 0 bases, with 17 bases left in between. The germline CDR1 and CDR2 sequences are SGHAT and FQNNGV. The CDR3 contains 17 residues. The CDR3, as DNA: TGTGCCAGCAGCTCACCCGTCACGGCAGCTAGCACAGATACGCAGTATTTT. Its protein product is CASSSPVTAASTDTQYF.

The chain recombines TRBV6-5 with TRBJ2-7, with 11 bases lining up with TRBD2. Germline V gives CDR1 MNHEY, CDR2 SVGAGI. The J segment lost 5 bases and the V segment lost 6 bases, leaving 3 bases of the junction unmatched. The CDR3 is 13 residues long. The CDR3 DNA sequence: TGTGCCAGCAGCACTAGCGGGAGAAACGAGCAGTACTTC. As protein: CASSTSGRNEQYF.

To note about this clone: The identical CDR3 is also encoded by other nucleotide sequences in the sample. The chain carries TRBV27 and TRBJ2-7, with D uncertain. The CDR3 is 13 residues long. V was trimmed by 3 bases and J by 1 base, leaving 7 bases between them. Germline loops: CDR1 MNHEY, CDR2 SMNVEV (reference sequence). CDR3 loop: CASSFGPSYEQYF. The CDR3 DNA follows: TGTGCCAGCAGTTTCGGTCCATCCTACGAGCAGTACTTC.

J is TRBJ1-4 and V is TRBV6-6, with D perhaps TRBD1 (6 bases). CDR3 length equals 14 residues. V lost 4 bases to trimming and J lost 8 bases, with 14 bases between them. Germline V CDR1 and CDR2: MNHNY, SVGAGI (reference sequence). The CDR3: CASSFKPQGEKLFF. The CDR3 nucleotides are TGTGCCAGCAGTTTTAAGCCCCAGGGGGAAAAACTGTTTTTT.

This chain joins TRBV28 and TRBJ2-5; a weak D match, TRBD1 (5 bases). CDR1 is MDHEN, CDR2 SYDVKM, per germline. Trimming stripped 4 bases from V and 7 bases from J, with 10 bases between. CDR3 length: 12 residues. CDR3 DNA: TGTGCCAGCAGTTCGGACACCTGGACCCAGTACTTC. It codes for CASSSDTWTQYF. Full variable domain (remainder filled in from reference TRBV28 and TRBJ2-5): DVKVTQSSRYLVKRTGEKVFLECVQDMDHENMFWYRQDPGLGLRLIYFSYDVKMKEKGDIPEGYSVSREKKERFSLILESASTNQTSMYLCASSSDTWTQYFGPGTRLLVL.

The CDR3 region is CATSSRQGLAKNIQYF. CDR3 coding DNA: TGTGCCACCAGCAGCAGACAGGGGCTAGCCAAAAACATTCAGTACTTC. This rearrangement joins TRBV15 to TRBJ2-4; 8 nucleotides agree with TRBD1. In germline, CDR1 is LNHNV, CDR2 YYDKDF (reference sequence). The CDR3 totals 16 residues. V dropped 3 bases and J dropped 0; count of bases not matched to a gene: 4.

The chain combines TRBV5-4 with TRBJ2-3, with a weak D call TRBD2 (5 bases). Germline assignment: CDR1 SGHNT and CDR2 YYREEE (reference sequence). V lost 5 bases and J 1 base, leaving 14 bases between the germline ends. The CDR3 is 15 residues long. CDR3 protein: CASSFSARGTDTQYF. CDR3 in DNA: TGTGCCAGCAGTTTTAGCGCCCGGGGCACAGATACGCAGTATTTT.

The chain links TRBV28 to TRBJ1-1; 7 bases match TRBD1. Germline loops: CDR1 MDHEN, CDR2 SYDVKM. This CDR3 comprises 17 residues. Trimming at V came to 2 bases and at J to 0 bases, leaving 9 bases not matched to a gene. This chain's CDR3 is CASSLALTGSVNTEAFF. The CDR3 bases are TGTGCCAGCAGTTTAGCCCTGACAGGGTCTGTGAACACTGAAGCTTTCTTT.

There are a few counts of this clone. The V gene is TRBV7-9, the J gene TRBJ1-2; D gene uncertain. CDR1 and CDR2 from the germline V gene are SEHNR and FQNEAQ (reference sequence). Trimming stripped 10 bases from V and 0 bases from J, with 9 bases between. The CDR3 contains 12 residues. CDR3 amino acids: CATSSTNYGYTF. CDR3 DNA: TGTGCCACTTCCTCCACTAACTATGGCTACACCTTC.

The chain uses TRBV29-1 and TRBJ1-1; no reliable D call. V was trimmed by 4 bases and J by 1 base, leaving 7 bases between them. Per the germline V gene, CDR1 is SQVTM and CDR2 is ANQGSEA. The CDR3 runs to 12 residues. The CDR3 protein is CSVGRSNTEAFF. The CDR3 DNA sequence: TGCAGCGTTGGCAGGTCGAACACTGAAGCTTTCTTT.